The TCR beta chain described here comes from a study of radiotherapy plus CTLA-4 blockade in lung cancer. This clone turned up a few times. Germline V gene data show CDR1 as MNHEY and CDR2 as SMNVEV (reference sequence). The CDR3 consists of 13 residues. V shed 6 bases and J shed 1 base, with 9 bases lying between them. The assay was immunoSEQ multiplex PCR, and TCRdb's table has in-frame clones only and misses some. The sample records about 19,000 clones, about 83% being singletons. The chain is built from TRBV27 and TRBJ1-1; no reliable D call. This TCR was sampled from a human donor with non-small cell lung cancer whose response to radiotherapy plus ipilimumab could not be evaluated. This sample comprised peripheral blood, obtained from a patient treated with radiotherapy plus ipilimumab. The CDR3 protein is CASSVNKNTEAFF. DNA of the CDR3: TGTGCCAGCAGCGTTAACAAGAACACTGAAGCTTTCTTT.